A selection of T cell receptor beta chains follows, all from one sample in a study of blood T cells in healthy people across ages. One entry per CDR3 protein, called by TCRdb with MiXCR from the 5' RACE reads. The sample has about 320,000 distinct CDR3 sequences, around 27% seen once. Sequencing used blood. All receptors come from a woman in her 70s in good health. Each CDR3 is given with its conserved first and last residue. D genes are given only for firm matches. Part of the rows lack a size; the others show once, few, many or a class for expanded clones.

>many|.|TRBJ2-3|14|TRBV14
CASSQVASADTQYF
TGTGCCAGCAGCCAGGTAGCGTCGGCAGATACGCAGTATTTT
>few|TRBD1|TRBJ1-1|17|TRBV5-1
CASSSGTGKVMNTEAFF
TGCGCCAGCAGCTCCGGGACAGGGAAAGTAATGAACACTGAAGCTTTCTTT
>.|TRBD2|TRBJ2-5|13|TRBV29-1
CSVEKGLWETQYF
TGCAGCGTTGAAAAGGGACTATGGGAGACCCAGTACTTC
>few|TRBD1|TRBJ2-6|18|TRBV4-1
CASSQLTGGGTGANVLTF
TGCGCCAGCAGCCAACTCACAGGGGGCGGGACCGGGGCCAACGTCCTGACTTTC
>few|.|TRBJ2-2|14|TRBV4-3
CASSQDPNTGELFF
TGCGCCAGCAGCCAAGATCCCAACACCGGGGAGCTGTTTTTT
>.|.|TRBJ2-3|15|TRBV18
CASSPPVRGADTQYF
TGTGCCAGCTCACCACCGGTTAGAGGGGCAGATACGCAGTATTTT
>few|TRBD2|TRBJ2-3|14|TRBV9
CASDGSGSADTQYF
TGTGCCAGCGACGGTAGCGGGAGTGCAGATACGCAGTATTTT
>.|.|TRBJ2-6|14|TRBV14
CASSRSYGANVLTF
TGTGCCAGCAGCCGCAGTTATGGGGCCAACGTCCTGACTTTC
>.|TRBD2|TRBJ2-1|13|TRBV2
CAGGTSGINEQFF
TGTGCCGGGGGGACTAGCGGGATCAATGAGCAGTTCTTC
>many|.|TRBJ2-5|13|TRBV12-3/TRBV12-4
CASSSSGRETQYF
TGTGCCAGCAGTTCCTCGGGCCGAGAGACCCAGTACTTC
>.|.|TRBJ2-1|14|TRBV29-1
CNALAGAGASEQFF
TGCAACGCCCTAGCTGGGGCTGGGGCCAGTGAGCAGTTCTTC
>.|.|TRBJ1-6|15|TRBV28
CASSPPGLYNSPLHF
TGTGCCAGCAGTCCACCAGGGCTCTATAATTCACCCCTCCACTTT
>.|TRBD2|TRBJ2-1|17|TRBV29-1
CSVEDGGLAGGPHEQFF
TGCAGCGTTGAAGATGGGGGACTAGCGGGAGGGCCCCATGAGCAGTTCTTC
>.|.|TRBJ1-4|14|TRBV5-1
CASSPDSANEKLFF
TGCGCCAGCAGCCCAGACAGCGCGAATGAAAAACTGTTTTTT
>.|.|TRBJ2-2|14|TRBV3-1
CASSQPGGRRELFF
TGTGCCAGCAGCCAACCGGGCGGACGGAGGGAGCTGTTTTTT
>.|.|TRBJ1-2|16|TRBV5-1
CASSPGKTQGNYGYTF
TGCGCCAGCAGCCCAGGGAAGACACAGGGCAACTATGGCTACACCTTC
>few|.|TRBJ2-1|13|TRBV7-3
CASSSFFAGEQFF
TGTGCCAGCAGCTCTTTCTTTGCGGGTGAGCAGTTCTTC
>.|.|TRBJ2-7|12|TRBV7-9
CASSLTGSRQYF
TGTGCCAGCAGCTTAACAGGCAGCCGGCAGTACTTC
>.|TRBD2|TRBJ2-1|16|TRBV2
CASSTPGLAGFFRQFF
TGTGCCAGCAGTACTCCGGGACTAGCGGGTTTTTTCCGGCAGTTCTTC
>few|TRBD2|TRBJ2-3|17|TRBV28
CASRPVAGGWNTDTQYF
TGTGCCAGCAGGCCAGTAGCGGGGGGATGGAACACAGATACGCAGTATTTT
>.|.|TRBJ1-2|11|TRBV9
CASRRTDRYTF
TGTGCCAGCCGCCGGACGGATCGCTACACCTTC
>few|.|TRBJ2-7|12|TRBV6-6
CASSRRTDEQYF
TGTGCCAGCAGTAGGAGGACAGACGAGCAGTACTTC
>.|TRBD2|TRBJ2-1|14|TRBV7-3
CASSLGGRSYEQFF
TGTGCCAGCAGCTTGGGCGGGAGGTCCTATGAGCAGTTCTTC
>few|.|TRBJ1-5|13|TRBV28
CASSLTLNQPQHF
TGTGCCAGCAGTTTAACCCTAAATCAGCCCCAGCATTTT
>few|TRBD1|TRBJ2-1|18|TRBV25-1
CASIGQGASFSSYNEQFF
TGTGCCAGCATTGGACAGGGGGCATCCTTTAGCTCCTACAATGAGCAGTTCTTC
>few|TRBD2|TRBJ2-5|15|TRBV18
CASSPVPSGSETQYF
TGTGCCAGCTCACCAGTACCGAGCGGGAGCGAGACCCAGTACTTC
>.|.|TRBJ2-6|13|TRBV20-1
CSATGSGANVLTF
TGCAGTGCTACAGGGTCTGGGGCCAACGTCCTGACTTTC
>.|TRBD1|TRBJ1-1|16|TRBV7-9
CASSYGQGFWNTEAFF
TGTGCCAGCAGTTATGGACAGGGTTTTTGGAACACTGAAGCTTTCTTT
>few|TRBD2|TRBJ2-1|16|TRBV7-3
CASSRRTSGAMDEQFF
TGTGCCAGCAGCCGTAGGACTAGCGGGGCCATGGATGAGCAGTTCTTC
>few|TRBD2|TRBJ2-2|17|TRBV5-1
CASALPPPGLAAGELFF
TGCGCCAGCGCCCTCCCCCCCCCGGGACTAGCCGCCGGGGAGCTGTTTTTT
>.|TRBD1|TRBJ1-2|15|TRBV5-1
CASSSSPGQLYGYTF
TGCGCCAGCAGCTCGTCACCGGGACAGCTCTATGGCTACACCTTC
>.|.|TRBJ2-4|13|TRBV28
CASSLTAGNIQYF
TGTGCCAGCAGTTTGACAGCCGGCAACATTCAGTACTTC
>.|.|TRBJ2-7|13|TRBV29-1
CSVDTADSYEQYF
TGCAGCGTCGATACAGCTGACTCCTACGAGCAGTACTTC
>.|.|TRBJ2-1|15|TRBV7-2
CASSLSSVSTGEQFF
TGTGCCAGCAGCTTAAGTAGCGTGTCAACAGGAGAGCAGTTCTTC
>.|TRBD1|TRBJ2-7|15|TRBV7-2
CASSLTKGQVHEQYF
TGTGCCAGCAGCTTAACCAAGGGACAGGTCCACGAGCAGTACTTC
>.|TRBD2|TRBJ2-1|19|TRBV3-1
CASSRRLAGAISSYNEQFF
TGTGCCAGCAGCCGCAGACTAGCGGGAGCCATCAGCTCCTACAATGAGCAGTTCTTC